The clone carrying this T cell receptor beta chain has a count of ten or more. Its antigen remains unknown. Patients were excluded for uncontrolled infection, other autoimmune disease, pregnancy or lactation. Each diagnosis was grounded in clinical symptoms, serum thyroxine and TRAb, thyroid ultrasound, and orbital computed tomography. Between the trimmed V and J ends, which lost 5 bases and 5 bases, there was a span of 9 bases. The CDR3 has 11 amino acids. Germline values: CDR1 DFQATT, CDR2 SNEGSKA (reference sequence). This entry belongs to a study of T cells in Graves' hyperthyroidism and ophthalmopathy. General study points: Most thyroid-expanded clonotypes above 0.001 were also found in blood. Model output signaled ophthalmopathy a median roughly 6 months ahead of onset.

Amplified TCR beta CDR3 regions derived from RNA transcripts. The HTBI set primed first-round TCR CDR3 RT-PCR. TCRdb recomputed calls from the multiplex PCR reads with MiXCR, one row per CDR3 protein. Of more than 500,000 distinct CDR3 sequences listed, roughly 46% are singletons. The chain carries TRBV20-1 and TRBJ2-5; D ambiguous. The receptor comes from an adult woman with Graves' disease, either hyperthyroidism or ophthalmopathy (not recorded which). Sequenced material: peripheral blood or thyroid tissue (not recorded which). CDR3 nucleotides: TGCAGTGCTCCTACCCGGGAGACCCAGTACTTC. It encodes CSAPTRETQYF.